This T cell receptor beta chain emerged from a study of cytotoxic CD8 clonotypes in ibrutinib-treated CLL (dated by TCRdb to about 2021). Regarding the research as a whole: The cohort included some 14 treatment-naive and 11 to 12 relapsed/refractory patients; about 18 were IGHV unmutated. Partial responses were observed in 24 patients and complete responses in 2; after a median follow-up of around 68 months, remission was maintained in some 14 patients and progression was observed in some 12. Samples at response were collected after a median of about 13 months of treatment, with a range of roughly 6 to 36 months. On average, each sample had roughly 230,000 productive templates and approximately 100,000 productive rearrangements. Of the roughly 90 people in the trial, around 25 had longitudinal samples available. Cryopreserved peripheral blood mononuclear cells were collected at three points: before therapy, at response, and at either sustained remission or disease progression. Every sample from remission and from progressive disease was obtained while the patients were still on ibrutinib.

V trim: 4 bases; J trim: 5 bases; unmatched bases: 9. Taken from the germline V gene (reference sequence), the CDR1 and CDR2 loops are SEHNR and FQNEAQ. The CDR3 starts with the cysteine, ends with the phenylalanine, and has 15 residues. Of the read, only the CDR3 DNA is kept; its 45 bases are in frame from base 1. For TCR beta library preparation, 2 to 2.5 micrograms of genomic DNA were isolated from cryopreserved PBMCs. High-throughput TCR beta sequencing was performed on longitudinal blood samples from CLL patients receiving ibrutinib monotherapy. Patients were enrolled in a phase 2 open-label single-center ibrutinib monotherapy trial. Each clonotype received, on average, 10x coverage in deep resolution sequencing performed on a MiSeq, where the target depth lay between 1 in 1 million and 1 in 200,000 T cells. The immunoSEQ hsTCRB Kit was used to generate TCR beta libraries. The authors' pipeline ran thus. The data were analyzed with ImmunoSEQ Analyzer and ImmunoSEQ Data Assistant, and V, D and J gene assignments followed IMGT definitions. Clonality, which ranges from 0 to 1, was calculated as one minus the normalized Shannon entropy of productive rearrangement frequencies. Only overrepresented clonotypes making up at least 0.05% of the repertoire of each patient were included in the public clonotype analysis. Repertoires from about a dozen age-matched healthy donors in immuneACCESS were used as clonality controls. Held by TCRdb, this immuneACCESS table contains in-frame sequences only and omits some clones. Under half of the omission traces to an unresolved V gene where checked; the cause of the rest is unknown. The V and J calls and clone size come from that table; D and trimming were worked out from the DNA. A total of more than 25,000 clones appear in this sample, more than 75% of them only once. About half of the sample goes to the ten largest clones.

Overall results and qualifications from the work: Clonality rose at ibrutinib response, remained stable during sustained remission, and dropped back toward baseline at progression. At baseline, clonality was higher than in age-matched healthy donors and showed a strong correlation with circulating CD8+ T-cell counts. Lymph node repertoires were not examined, and the timing of sampling was not matched between patients in sustained remission and those whose disease progressed. Public clonotypes were rare and either shrank or stayed stable during treatment, and the rise in clonality at ibrutinib response reflected expansion of private clonotypes.

As for this clone: The specificity of this receptor is unknown. One base away there is no much larger clone; base qualities are not given.

The material was PBMCs, obtained after 36 months of ibrutinib treatment. This clonotype was sampled from a human donor with chronic lymphocytic leukemia. The chain uses TRBV7-9 and TRBJ1-2; TRBD1 matches 8 bases in the middle. The CDR3 region reads CASSYQDREGYGYTF. Read as DNA, the sequence is TGTGCCAGCAGCTATCAGGACAGGGAAGGTTATGGCTACACCTTC. With the rest looked up from the reference TRBV7-9 and TRBJ1-2 genes rather than sequenced, the full variable domain is DTGVSQNPRHKITKRGQNVTFRCDPISEHNRLYWYRQTLGQGPEFLTYFQNEAQLEKSRLLSDRFSAERPKGSFSTLEIQRTEQGDSAMYLCASSYQDREGYGYTFGSGTRLTVV.